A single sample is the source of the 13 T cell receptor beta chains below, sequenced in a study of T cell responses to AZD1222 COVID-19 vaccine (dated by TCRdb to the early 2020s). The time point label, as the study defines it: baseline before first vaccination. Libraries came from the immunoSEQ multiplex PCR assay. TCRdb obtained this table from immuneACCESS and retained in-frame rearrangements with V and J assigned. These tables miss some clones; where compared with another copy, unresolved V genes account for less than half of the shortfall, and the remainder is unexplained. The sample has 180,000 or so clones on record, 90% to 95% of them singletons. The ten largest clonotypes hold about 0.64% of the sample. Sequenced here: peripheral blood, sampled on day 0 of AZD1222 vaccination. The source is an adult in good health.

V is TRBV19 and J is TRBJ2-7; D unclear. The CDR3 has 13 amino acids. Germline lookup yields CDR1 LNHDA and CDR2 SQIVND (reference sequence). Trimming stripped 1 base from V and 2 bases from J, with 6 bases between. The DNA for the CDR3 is TGTGCCAGTAGTATAGTCTTAACCTACGAGCAGTACTTC. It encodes CASSIVLTYEQYF.

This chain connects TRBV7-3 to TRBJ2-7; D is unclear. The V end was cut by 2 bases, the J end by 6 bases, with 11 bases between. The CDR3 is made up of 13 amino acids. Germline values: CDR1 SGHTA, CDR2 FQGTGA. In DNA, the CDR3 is TGTGCCAGCAGCTTAGGCGGAGCGAGCGAGCAGTACTTC. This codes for CASSLGGASEQYF.

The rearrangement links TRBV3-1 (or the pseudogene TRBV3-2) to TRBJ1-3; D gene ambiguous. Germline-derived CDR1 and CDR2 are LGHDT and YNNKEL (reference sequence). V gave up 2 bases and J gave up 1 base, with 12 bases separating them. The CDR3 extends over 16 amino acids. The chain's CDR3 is CASSQFSLQSGNTIYF. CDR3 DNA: TGTGCCAGCAGCCAATTTAGTCTACAGTCTGGAAACACCATATATTTT.

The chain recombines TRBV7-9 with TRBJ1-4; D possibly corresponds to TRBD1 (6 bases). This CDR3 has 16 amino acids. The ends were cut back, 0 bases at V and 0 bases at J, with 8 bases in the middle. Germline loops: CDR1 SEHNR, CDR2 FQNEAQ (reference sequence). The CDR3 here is CASSLAGTSTNEKLFF. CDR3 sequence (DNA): TGTGCCAGCAGCTTAGCGGGGACATCAACTAATGAAAAACTGTTTTTT.

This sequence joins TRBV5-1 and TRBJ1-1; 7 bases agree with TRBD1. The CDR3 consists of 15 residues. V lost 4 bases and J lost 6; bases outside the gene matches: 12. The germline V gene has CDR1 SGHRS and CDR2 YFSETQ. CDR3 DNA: TGCGCCAGCAGCGTAAGGACAGGACCCTCACCTGAAGCTTTCTTT. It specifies CASSVRTGPSPEAFF.

The CDR3 DNA follows: TGTGCCAGCAGTACAGACACCACCTACAATGAGCAGTTCTTC. This translates into CASSTDTTYNEQFF. The chain carries TRBV27 and TRBJ2-1; D unclear. CDR3 length equals 14 residues. Trimming stripped 5 bases from V and 2 bases from J, with 10 bases between. Germline V gene sequence: CDR1 MNHEY, CDR2 SMNVEV (reference sequence).

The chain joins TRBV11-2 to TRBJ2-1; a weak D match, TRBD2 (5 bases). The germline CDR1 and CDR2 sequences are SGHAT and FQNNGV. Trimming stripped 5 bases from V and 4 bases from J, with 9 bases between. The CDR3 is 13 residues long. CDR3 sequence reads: CASSHGLYNEQFF. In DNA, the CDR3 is TGTGCCAGCAGCCATGGACTGTACAATGAGCAGTTCTTC.

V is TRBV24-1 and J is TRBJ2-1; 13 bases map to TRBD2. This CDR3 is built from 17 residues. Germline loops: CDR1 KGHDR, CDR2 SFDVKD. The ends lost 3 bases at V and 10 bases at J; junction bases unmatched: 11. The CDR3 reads CATSDRGGLAGVWEQFF. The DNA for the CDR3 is TGTGCCACCAGTGATAGGGGCGGACTAGCGGGAGTTTGGGAGCAGTTCTTC.

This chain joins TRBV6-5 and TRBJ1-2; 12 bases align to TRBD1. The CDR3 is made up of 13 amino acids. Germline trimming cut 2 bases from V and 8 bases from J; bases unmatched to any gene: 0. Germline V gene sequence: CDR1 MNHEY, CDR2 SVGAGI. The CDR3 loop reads CASSYGTGGGYTF. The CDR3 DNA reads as TGTGCCAGCAGTTACGGGACAGGGGGCGGCTACACCTTC.

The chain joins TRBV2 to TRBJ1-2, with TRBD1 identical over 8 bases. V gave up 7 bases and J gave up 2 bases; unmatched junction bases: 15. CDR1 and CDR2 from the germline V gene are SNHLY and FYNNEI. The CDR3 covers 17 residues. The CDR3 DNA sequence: TGTGCCAGCAATTGGGACAGGTATGGGAATAAAAACTATGGCTACACCTTC. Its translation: CASNWDRYGNKNYGYTF.

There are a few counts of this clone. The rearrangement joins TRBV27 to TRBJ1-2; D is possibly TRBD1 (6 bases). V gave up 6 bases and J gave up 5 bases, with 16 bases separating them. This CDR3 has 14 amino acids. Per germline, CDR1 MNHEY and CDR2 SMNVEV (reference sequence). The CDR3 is CASSPNTGWYGYTF. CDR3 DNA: TGTGCCAGCAGCCCCAATACAGGGTGGTATGGCTACACCTTC.

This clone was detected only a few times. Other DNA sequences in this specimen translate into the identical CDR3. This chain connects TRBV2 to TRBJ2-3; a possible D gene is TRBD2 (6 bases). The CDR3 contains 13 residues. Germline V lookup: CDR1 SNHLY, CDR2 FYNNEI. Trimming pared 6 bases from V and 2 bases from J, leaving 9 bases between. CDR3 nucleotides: TGTGCCAGCAGCGCGGGGTACACAGATACGCAGTATTTT. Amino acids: CASSAGYTDTQYF.

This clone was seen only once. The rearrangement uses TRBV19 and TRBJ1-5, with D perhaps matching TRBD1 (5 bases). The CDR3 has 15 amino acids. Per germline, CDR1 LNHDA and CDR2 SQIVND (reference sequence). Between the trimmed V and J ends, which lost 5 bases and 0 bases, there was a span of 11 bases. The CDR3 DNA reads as TGTGCCAGTAGTTTGCGGGACGGTAGCAATCAGCCCCAGCATTTT. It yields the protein CASSLRDGSNQPQHF.